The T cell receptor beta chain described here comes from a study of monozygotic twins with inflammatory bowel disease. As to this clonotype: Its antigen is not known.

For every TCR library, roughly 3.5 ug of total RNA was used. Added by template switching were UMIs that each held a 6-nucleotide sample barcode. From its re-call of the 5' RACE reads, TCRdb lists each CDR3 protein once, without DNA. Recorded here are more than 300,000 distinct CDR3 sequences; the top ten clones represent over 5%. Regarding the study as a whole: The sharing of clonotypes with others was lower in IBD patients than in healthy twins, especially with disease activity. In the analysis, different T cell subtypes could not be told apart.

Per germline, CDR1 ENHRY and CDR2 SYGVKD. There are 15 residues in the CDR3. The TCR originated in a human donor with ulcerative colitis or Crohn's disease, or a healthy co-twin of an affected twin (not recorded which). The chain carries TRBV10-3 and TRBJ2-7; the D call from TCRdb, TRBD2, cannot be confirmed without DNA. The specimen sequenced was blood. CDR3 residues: CAISGVAGGTYEQYF.